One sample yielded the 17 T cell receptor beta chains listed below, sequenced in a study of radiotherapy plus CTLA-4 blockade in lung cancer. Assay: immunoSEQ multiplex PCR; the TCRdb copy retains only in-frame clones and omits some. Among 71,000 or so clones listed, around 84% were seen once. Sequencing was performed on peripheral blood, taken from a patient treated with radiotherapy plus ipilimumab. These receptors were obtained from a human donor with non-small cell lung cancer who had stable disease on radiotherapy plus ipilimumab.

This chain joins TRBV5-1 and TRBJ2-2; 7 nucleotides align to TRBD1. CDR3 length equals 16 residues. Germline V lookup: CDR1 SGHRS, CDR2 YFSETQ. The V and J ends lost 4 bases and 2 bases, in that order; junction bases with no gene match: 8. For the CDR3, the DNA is TGCGCCAGCAGCCAACAGGGACAGACAAACACCGGGGAGCTGTTTTTT. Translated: CASSQQGQTNTGELFF.

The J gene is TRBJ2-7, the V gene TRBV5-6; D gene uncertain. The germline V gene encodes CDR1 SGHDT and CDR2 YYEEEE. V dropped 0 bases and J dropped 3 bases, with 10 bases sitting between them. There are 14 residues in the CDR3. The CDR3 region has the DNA TGTGCCAGCAGCTTGGGGCAGGATAACTACGAGCAGTACTTC. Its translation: CASSLGQDNYEQYF.

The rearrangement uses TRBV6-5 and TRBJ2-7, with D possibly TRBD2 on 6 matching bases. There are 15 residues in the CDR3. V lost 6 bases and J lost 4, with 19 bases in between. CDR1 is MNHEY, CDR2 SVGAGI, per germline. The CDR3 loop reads CASRLGTSTTYEQYF. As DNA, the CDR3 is TGTGCCAGCAGATTGGGGACTTCGACTACTTACGAGCAGTACTTC.

CDR3 loop: CAWTPTGGWNTEAFF. CDR3 coding DNA: TGTGCCTGGACCCCAACAGGGGGATGGAACACTGAAGCTTTCTTT. The chain has TRBV30 and TRBJ1-1; 8 bases match TRBD1. The CDR3 spans 15 residues. CDR1 is GTSNPN and CDR2 is SVGIG in the germline V gene (reference sequence). J was trimmed by 1 base and V by 4 bases; bases with no gene match: 8.

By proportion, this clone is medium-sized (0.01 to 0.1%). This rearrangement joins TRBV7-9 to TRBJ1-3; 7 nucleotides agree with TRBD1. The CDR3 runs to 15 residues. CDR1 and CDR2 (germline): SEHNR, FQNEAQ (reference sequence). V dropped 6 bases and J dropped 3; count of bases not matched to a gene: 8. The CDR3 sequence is CASSLPDRDGNTIYF. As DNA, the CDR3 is TGTGCCAGCAGTTTACCCGACAGGGATGGAAACACCATATATTTT.

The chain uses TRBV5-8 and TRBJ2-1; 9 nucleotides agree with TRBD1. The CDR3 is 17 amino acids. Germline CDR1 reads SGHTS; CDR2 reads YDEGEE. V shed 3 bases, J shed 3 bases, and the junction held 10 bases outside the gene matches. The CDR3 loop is CASSSGTGLVGYNEQFF. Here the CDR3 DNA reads TGTGCCAGCAGCTCCGGGACAGGGCTGGTGGGCTACAATGAGCAGTTCTTC.

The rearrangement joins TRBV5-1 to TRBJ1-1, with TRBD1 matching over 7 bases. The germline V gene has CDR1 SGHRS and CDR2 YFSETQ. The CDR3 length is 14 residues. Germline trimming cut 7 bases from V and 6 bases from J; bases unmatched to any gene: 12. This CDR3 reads CASSWLGGEAEAFF. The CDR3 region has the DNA TGCGCCAGCTCATGGTTAGGGGGCGAGGCTGAAGCTTTCTTT.

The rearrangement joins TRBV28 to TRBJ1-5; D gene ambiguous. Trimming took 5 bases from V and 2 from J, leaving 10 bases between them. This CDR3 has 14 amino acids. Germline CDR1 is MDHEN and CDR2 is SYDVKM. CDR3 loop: CASSPGWGNQPQHF. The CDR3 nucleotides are TGTGCCAGCAGTCCCGGTTGGGGCAATCAGCCCCAGCATTTT.

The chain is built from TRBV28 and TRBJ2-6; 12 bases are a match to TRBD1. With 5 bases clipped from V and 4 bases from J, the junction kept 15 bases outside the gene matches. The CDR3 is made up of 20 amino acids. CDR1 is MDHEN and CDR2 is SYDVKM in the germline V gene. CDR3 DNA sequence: TGTGCCAGCAGTACCCTATCCCGGGGACAGGGGGCCCCCGGGGCCAACGTCCTGACTTTC. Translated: CASSTLSRGQGAPGANVLTF.

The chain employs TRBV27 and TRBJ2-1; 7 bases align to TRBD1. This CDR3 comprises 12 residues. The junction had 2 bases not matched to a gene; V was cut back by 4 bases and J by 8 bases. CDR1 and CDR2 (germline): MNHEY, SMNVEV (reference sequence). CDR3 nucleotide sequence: TGTGCCAGCAGTTCGACAGGGTATGAGCAGTTCTTC. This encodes CASSSTGYEQFF.

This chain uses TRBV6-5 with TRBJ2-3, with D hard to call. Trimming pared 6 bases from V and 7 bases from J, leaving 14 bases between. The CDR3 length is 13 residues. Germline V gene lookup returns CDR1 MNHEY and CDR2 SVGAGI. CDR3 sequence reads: CASRGLYRHTQYF. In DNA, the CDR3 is TGTGCCAGCAGGGGATTGTATCGGCATACGCAGTATTTT.

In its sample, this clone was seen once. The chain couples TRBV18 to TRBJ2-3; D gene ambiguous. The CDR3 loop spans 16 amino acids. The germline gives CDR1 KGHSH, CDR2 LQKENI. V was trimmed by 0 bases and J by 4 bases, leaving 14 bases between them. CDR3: CASSPPTTWAADTQYF. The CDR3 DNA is TGTGCCAGCTCACCACCAACCACTTGGGCGGCAGATACGCAGTATTTT. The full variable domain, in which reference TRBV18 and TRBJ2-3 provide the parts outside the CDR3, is NAGVMQNPRHLVRRRGQEARLRCSPMKGHSHVYWYRQLPEEGLKFMVYLQKENIIDESGMPKERFSAEFPKEGPSILRIQQVVRGDSAAYFCASSPPTTWAADTQYFGPGTRLTVL.

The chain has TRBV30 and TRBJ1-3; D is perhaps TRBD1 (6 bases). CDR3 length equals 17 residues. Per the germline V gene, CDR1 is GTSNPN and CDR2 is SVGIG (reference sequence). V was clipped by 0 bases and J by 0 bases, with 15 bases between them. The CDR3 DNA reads TGTGCCTGGAGTGTGGGGGGGGCCCTCCTCTCTGGAAACACCATATATTTT. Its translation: CAWSVGGALLSGNTIYF. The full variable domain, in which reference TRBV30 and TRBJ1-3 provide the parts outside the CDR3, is SQTIHQWPATLVQPVGSPLSLECTVEGTSNPNLYWYRQAAGRGLQLLFYSVGIGQISSEVPQNLSASRPQDRQFILSSKKLLLSDSGFYLCAWSVGGALLSGNTIYFGEGSWLTVV.

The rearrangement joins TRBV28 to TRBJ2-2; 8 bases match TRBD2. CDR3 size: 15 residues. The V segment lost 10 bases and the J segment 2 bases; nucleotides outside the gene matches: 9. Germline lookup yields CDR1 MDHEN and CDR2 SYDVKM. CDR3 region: CATGGAGSNTGELFF. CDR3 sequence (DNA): TGTGCCACCGGGGGGGCAGGGTCAAACACCGGGGAGCTGTTTTTT.

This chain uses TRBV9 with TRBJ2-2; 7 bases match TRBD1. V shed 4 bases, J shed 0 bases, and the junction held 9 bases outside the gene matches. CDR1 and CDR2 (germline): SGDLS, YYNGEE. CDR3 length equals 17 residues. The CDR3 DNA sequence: TGTGCCAGCAGCCTGCGTCACGGGACAGCGAACACCGGGGAGCTGTTTTTT. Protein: CASSLRHGTANTGELFF. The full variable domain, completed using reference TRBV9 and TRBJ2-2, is DSGVTQTPKHLITATGQRVTLRCSPRSGDLSVYWYQQSLDQGLQFLIQYYNGEERAKGNILERFSAQQFPDLHSELNLSSLELGDSALYFCASSLRHGTANTGELFFGEGSRLTVL.

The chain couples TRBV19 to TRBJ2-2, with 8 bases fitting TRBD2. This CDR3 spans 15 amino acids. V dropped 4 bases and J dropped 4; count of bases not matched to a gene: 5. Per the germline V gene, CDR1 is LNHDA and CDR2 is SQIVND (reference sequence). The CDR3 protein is CASSKTGGPTGELFF. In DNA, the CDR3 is TGTGCCAGTAGTAAGACGGGAGGGCCCACCGGGGAGCTGTTTTTT.

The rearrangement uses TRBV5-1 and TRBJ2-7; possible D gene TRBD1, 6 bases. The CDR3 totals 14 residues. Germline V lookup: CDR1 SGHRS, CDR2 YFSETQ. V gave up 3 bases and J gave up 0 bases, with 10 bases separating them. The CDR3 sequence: CASSSLTGSYEQYF. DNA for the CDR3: TGCGCCAGCAGCTCCTTGACAGGCTCCTACGAGCAGTACTTC.